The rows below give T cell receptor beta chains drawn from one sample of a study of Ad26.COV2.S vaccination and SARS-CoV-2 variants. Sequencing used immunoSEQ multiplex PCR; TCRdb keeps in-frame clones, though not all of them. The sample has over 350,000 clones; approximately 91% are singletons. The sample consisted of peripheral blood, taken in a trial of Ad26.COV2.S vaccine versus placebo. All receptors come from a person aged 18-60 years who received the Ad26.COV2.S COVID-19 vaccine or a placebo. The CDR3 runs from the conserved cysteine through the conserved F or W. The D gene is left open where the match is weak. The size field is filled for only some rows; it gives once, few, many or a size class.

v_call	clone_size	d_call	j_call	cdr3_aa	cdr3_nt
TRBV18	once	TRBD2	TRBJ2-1	CASSTVAGTYNEQFF	TGTGCCAGCTCAACCGTAGCGGGGACCTACAATGAGCAGTTCTTC
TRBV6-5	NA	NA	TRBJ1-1	CASSYNLNTEAFF	TGTGCCAGCAGTTACAATCTGAACACTGAAGCTTTCTTT
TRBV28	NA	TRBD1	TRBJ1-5	CASRRDRGLFQPQHF	TGTGCCAGCAGGCGGGACAGGGGGTTGTTTCAGCCCCAGCATTTT
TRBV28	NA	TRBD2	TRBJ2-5	CASSLPGLVRETQYF	TGTGCCAGCAGTTTACCGGGACTAGTAAGAGAGACCCAGTACTTC
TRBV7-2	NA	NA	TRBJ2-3	CASSLLPGADTQYF	TGTGCCAGCAGCTTACTCCCGGGAGCGGATACGCAGTATTTT
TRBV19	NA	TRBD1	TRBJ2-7	CASSSGQGSSYEQYF	TGTGCCAGTAGCTCGGGACAGGGGAGCTCCTACGAGCAGTACTTC
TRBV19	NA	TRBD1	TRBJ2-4	CASSTGTDLAKNIQYF	TGTGCCAGTAGTACCGGGACAGACCTAGCCAAAAACATTCAGTACTTC
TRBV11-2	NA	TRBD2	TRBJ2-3	CASSLAGGGTDTQYF	TGTGCCAGCAGCTTAGCGGGGGGTGGCACAGATACGCAGTATTTT
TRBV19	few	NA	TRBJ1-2	CASSMGANYGYTF	TGTGCCAGTAGTATGGGAGCTAACTATGGCTACACCTTC
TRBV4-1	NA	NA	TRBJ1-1	CASSHSDGNTEAFF	TGCGCCAGCAGCCATTCCGACGGCAACACTGAAGCTTTCTTT
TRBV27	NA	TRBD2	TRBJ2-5	CASSSRLAGGKETQYF	TGTGCCAGCAGTTCGAGACTAGCGGGGGGCAAAGAGACCCAGTACTTC
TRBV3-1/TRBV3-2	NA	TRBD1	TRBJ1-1	CASSPPGQGMRTEAFF	TGTGCCAGCAGCCCACCGGGACAGGGGATGAGGACTGAAGCTTTCTTT
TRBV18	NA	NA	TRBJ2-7	CASSSNHYEQYF	TGTGCCAGCTCCTCGAACCACTACGAGCAGTACTTC
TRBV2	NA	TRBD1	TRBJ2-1	CASSLDRENEQFF	TGTGCCAGCAGTCTGGACAGGGAGAATGAGCAGTTCTTC
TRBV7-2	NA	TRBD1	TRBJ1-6	CASSTSGTVNSPLHF	TGTGCCAGCAGCACCTCAGGGACAGTTAATTCACCCCTCCACTTT
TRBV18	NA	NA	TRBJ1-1	CASSPAATEDTEAFF	TGTGCCAGCTCACCCGCGGCGACGGAGGACACTGAAGCTTTCTTT
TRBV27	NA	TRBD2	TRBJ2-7	CASSSRGGSEQYF	TGTGCCAGCAGTTCACGGGGAGGGAGCGAGCAGTACTTC